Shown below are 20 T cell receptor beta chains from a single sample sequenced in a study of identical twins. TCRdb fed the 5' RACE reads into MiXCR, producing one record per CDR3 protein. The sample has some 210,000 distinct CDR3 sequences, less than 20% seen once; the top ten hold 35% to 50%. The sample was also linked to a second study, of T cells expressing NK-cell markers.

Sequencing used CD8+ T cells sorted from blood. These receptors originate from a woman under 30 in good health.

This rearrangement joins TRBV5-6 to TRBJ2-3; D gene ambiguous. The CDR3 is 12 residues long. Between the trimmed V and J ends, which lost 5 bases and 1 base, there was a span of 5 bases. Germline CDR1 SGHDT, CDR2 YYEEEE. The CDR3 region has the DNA TGTGCCAGCAGGGTGGGCACAGATACGCAGTATTTT. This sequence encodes CASRVGTDTQYF.

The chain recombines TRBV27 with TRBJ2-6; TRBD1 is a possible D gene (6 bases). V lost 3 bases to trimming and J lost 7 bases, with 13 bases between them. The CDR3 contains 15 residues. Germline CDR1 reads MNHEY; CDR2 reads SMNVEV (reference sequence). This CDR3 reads CASSFGTLGANVLTF. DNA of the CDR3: TGTGCCAGCAGTTTTGGGACACTGGGCGCCAACGTCCTGACTTTC. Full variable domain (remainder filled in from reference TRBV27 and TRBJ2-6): EAQVTQNPRYLITVTGKKLTVTCSQNMNHEYMSWYRQDPGLGLRQIYYSMNVEVTDKGDVPEGYKVSRKEKRNFPLILESPSPNQTSLYFCASSFGTLGANVLTFGAGSRLTVL.

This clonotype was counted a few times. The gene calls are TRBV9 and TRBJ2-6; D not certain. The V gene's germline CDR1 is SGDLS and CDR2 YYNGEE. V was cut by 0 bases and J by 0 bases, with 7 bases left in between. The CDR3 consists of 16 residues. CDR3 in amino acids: CASSVDPVSGANVLTF. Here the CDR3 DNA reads TGTGCCAGCAGCGTAGACCCGGTCTCTGGGGCCAACGTCCTGACTTTC.

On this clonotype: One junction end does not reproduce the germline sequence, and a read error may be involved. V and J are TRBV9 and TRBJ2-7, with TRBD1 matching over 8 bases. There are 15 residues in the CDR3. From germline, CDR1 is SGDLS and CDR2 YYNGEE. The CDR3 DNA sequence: TGTGCCAGCAGCGTAGTGGCAGGGGGCTCCTCCGAGCAGTACTTC. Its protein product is CASSVVAGGSSEQYF.

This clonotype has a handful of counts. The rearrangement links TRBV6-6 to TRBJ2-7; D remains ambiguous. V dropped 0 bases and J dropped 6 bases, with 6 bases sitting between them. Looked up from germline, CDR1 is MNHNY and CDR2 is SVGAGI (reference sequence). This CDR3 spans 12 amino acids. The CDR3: CASSYSIAEQYF. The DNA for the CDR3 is TGTGCCAGCAGTTACTCTATTGCCGAGCAGTACTTC.

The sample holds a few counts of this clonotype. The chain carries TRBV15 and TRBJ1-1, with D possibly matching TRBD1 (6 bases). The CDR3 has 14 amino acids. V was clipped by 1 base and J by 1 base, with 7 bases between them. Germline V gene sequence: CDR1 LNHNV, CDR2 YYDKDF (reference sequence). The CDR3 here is CATSRGTENTEAFF. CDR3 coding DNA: TGTGCCACCAGCAGAGGGACAGAGAACACTGAAGCTTTCTTT.

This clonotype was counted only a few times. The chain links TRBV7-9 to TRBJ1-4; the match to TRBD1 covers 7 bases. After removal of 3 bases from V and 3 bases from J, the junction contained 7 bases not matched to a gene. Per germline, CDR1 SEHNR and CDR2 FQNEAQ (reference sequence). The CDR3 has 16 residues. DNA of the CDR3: TGTGCCAGCAGCTTTCAGGCAGGGGGGCCTAATGAAAAACTGTTTTTT. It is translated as CASSFQAGGPNEKLFF.

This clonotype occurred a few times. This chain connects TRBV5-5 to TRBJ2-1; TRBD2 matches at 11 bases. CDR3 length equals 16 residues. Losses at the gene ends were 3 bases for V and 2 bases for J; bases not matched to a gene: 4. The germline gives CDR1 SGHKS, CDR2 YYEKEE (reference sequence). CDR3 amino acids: CASSSKLAGAYNEQFF. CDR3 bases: TGTGCCAGCAGCTCAAAACTAGCGGGGGCCTACAATGAGCAGTTCTTC.

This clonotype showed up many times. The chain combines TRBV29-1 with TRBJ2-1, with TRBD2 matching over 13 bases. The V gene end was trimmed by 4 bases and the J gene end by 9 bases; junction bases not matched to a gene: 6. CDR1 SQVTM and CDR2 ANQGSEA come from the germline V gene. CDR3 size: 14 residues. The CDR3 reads CSVGRTSGSVEQFF. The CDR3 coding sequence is TGCAGCGTTGGCAGGACTAGCGGGAGTGTTGAGCAGTTCTTC.

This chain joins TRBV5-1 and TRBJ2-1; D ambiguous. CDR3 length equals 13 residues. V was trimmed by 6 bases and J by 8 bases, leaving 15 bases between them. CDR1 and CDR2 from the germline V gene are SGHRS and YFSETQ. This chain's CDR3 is CASKSRTVDEQFF. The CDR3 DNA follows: TGCGCCAGCAAGAGCCGAACCGTGGATGAGCAGTTCTTC.

CDR3 DNA sequence: TGTGCCAGCAGCGGTAAAACTAGCACAGATACGCAGTATTTT. Residues: CASSGKTSTDTQYF. The chain employs TRBV7-9 and TRBJ2-3; no clear D gene. Deletions cut 5 bases from V and 0 bases from J, with 9 bases between. There are 14 residues in the CDR3. From germline, CDR1 is SEHNR and CDR2 FQNEAQ (reference sequence).

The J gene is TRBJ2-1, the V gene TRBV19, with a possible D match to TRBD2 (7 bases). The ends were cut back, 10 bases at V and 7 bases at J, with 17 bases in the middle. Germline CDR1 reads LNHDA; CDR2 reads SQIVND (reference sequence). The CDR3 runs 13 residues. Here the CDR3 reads CAISQGRANEQFF. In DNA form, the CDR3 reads TGTGCCATTTCCCAGGGGAGGGCGAATGAGCAGTTCTTC.

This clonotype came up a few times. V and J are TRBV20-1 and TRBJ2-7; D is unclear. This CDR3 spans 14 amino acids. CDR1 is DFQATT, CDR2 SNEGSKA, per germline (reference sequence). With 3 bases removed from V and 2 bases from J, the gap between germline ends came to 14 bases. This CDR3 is CSARDPQVAYEQYF. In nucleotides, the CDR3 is TGCAGTGCTAGGGATCCGCAGGTAGCCTACGAGCAGTACTTC.

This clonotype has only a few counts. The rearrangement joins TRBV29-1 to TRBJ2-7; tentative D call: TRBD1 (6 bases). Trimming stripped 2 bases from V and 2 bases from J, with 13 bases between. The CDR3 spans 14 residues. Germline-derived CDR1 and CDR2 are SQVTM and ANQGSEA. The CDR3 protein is CSVERTDSAYEQYF. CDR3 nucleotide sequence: TGCAGCGTTGAACGGACAGACTCAGCCTACGAGCAGTACTTC.

CDR3 DNA sequence: TGCGCCAGCAGCTCCGAATCCGGACAGGGCGAAAAACTGTTTTTT. Translating it yields CASSSESGQGEKLFF. J is TRBJ1-4 and V is TRBV5-1; TRBD1 matches 8 bases. Germline V gene data show CDR1 as SGHRS and CDR2 as YFSETQ. This CDR3 has 15 amino acids. The junction had 9 bases not matched to a gene; V was cut back by 3 bases and J by 8 bases.

The CDR3 region has the DNA TGTGCCAGCAGCCAAGCCTCCAGTGGGCAGTTCTTC. Encoded protein: CASSQASSGQFF. This chain joins TRBV3-1 and TRBJ2-1; no clear D. CDR1 LGHDT and CDR2 YNNKEL come from the germline V gene (reference sequence). The CDR3 is 12 residues long. V lost 1 base, J lost 12 bases, and 10 bases lay in between.

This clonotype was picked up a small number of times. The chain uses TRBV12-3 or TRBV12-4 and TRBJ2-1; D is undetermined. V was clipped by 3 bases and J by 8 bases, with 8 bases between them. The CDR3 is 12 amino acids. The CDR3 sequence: CASSFRLDEQFF. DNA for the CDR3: TGTGCCAGCAGTTTCCGACTTGATGAGCAGTTCTTC.

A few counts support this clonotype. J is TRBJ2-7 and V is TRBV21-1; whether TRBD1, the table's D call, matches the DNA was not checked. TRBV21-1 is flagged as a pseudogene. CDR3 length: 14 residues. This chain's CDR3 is CASTFRPRGSEQYF. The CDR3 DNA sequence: TGTGCCAGCACCTTCAGGCCCAGGGGTTCCGAGCAGTACTTC.

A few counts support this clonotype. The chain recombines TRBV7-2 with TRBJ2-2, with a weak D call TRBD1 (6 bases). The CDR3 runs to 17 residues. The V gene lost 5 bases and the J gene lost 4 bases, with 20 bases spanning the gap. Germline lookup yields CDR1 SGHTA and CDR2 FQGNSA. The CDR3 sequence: CASSPIGGLGLTGELFF. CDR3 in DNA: TGTGCCAGCAGCCCCATAGGGGGATTAGGTCTCACCGGGGAGCTGTTTTTT. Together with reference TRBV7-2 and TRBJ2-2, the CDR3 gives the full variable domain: GAGVSQSPSNKVTEKGKDVELRCDPISGHTALYWYRQSLGQGLEFLIYFQGNSAPDKSGLPSDRFSAERTGGSVSTLTIQRTQQEDSAVYLCASSPIGGLGLTGELFFGEGSRLTVL.

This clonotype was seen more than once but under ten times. The CDR3 sequence is CASSNPDRGFGGELFF. CDR3 sequence (DNA): TGTGCCAGCAGCAACCCGGACAGGGGGTTTGGCGGGGAGCTGTTTTTT. This sequence joins TRBV7-9 and TRBJ2-2, with 10 nucleotides matching TRBD1. This CDR3 has 16 amino acids. Germline-derived CDR1 and CDR2 are SEHNR and FQNEAQ (reference sequence). The V segment lost 5 bases and the J segment 7 bases; nucleotides outside the gene matches: 10.